The rows below give T cell receptor beta chains drawn from one sample of a study of shared clonotypes between healthy human individuals. Data came from immunoSEQ multiplex PCR; TCRdb stores just in-frame clones and leaves some out. The data show some 2 million clones, approximately 94% seen once. The sequenced material came from naive CD8+ T cells sorted from blood. The receptors derive from a man younger than 35 in good health. The CDR3 runs from the conserved cysteine through the conserved F or W. The order of the fields is V gene, clone size, J gene, CDR3 protein. The size of a clone is reported for some rows only, either as once, few or many, or as a class for expanded clones.

>TRBV7-3|NA|TRBJ2-3
CASSPLGGGTDTQYF
>TRBV15|NA|TRBJ2-1
CATRAGGAYNEQFF
>TRBV7-9|NA|TRBJ1-4
CASSLSTTNEKLFF
>TRBV19|NA|TRBJ2-7
CASSTASYEQYF
>TRBV5-6|NA|TRBJ2-7
CASSVSPGQGLEQYF
>TRBV28|NA|TRBJ2-1
CASSRDGNEQFF
>TRBV7-9|NA|TRBJ2-7
CASSLETSSEQYF
>TRBV6-5|NA|TRBJ2-5
CASMRVSGSPETQYF
>TRBV18|NA|TRBJ2-3
CASSLAGTGLTDTQYF
>TRBV9|few|TRBJ2-1
CASSVGLEQFF
>TRBV4-1|few|TRBJ1-3
CASSSPGTGTGNTIYF
>TRBV6-6|NA|TRBJ2-7
CASSYSSVQGRDEQYF
>TRBV4-1|NA|TRBJ2-5
CASSQPGLAGQETQYF
>TRBV18|NA|TRBJ2-1
CASSSTGGDEQFF
>TRBV25-1|NA|TRBJ2-1
CASSNWDLINSDEQFF
>TRBV11-2|once|TRBJ2-1
CASSFFSGNYNEQFF
>TRBV9|NA|TRBJ2-7
CASSVDAGPYEQYF
>TRBV7-9|once|TRBJ2-1
CASSWDRGGNEQFF
>TRBV9|NA|TRBJ1-3
CASSVDWSSGYTIYF
>TRBV19|NA|TRBJ1-5
CASTKLNQPQHF
>TRBV6-5|NA|TRBJ1-5
CASSYGQNQPQHF
>TRBV9|NA|TRBJ1-1
CASSVAQGNTEAFF
>TRBV27|NA|TRBJ1-1
CASSLTLTNTEAFF
>TRBV10-1|NA|TRBJ2-1
CASSAGLAGNEQFF
>TRBV4-1|NA|TRBJ2-1
CASSDGTYNEQFF
>TRBV6-6|NA|TRBJ2-7
CASSYRGANEQYF
>TRBV25-1|NA|TRBJ2-7
CASSESGGAYEQYF
>TRBV27|NA|TRBJ2-1
CASGRGRFNNEQFF
>TRBV9|NA|TRBJ2-2
CASSVAGLSGEELFF
>TRBV2|once|TRBJ1-5
CASTSQGKSQPQHF
>TRBV15|NA|TRBJ1-4
CATSRRTGDEKLFF
>TRBV29-1|NA|TRBJ2-6
CSAPGLGANVLTF
>TRBV29-1|NA|TRBJ2-1
CSVVDQGLSNEQFF
>TRBV11-3|NA|TRBJ2-3
CASSSTALSADTQYF
>TRBV28|once|TRBJ2-7
CASSPPRKQGIYEQYF
>TRBV30|NA|TRBJ1-5
CAWSPPPNRGPSNQPQHF
>TRBV6-6|NA|TRBJ2-1
CASSYGLAGYEQFF
>TRBV5-6|NA|TRBJ2-7
CASSLGSLISYEQYF
>TRBV6-1|NA|TRBJ2-4
CASSEAPRATLAKNIQYF
>TRBV29-1|NA|TRBJ1-3
CSVEEEQSGNTIYF